This TCR beta chain was captured in a study of cytomegalovirus exposure and HLA in healthy donors. Broader study findings: Reportedly, a later analysis found an Asian-associated ancestry cluster had fewer N-insertions than the roughly 700-donor mean. With further analysis later on, most CMV-associated TCR beta chains appeared HLA-restricted. Among TCR beta chains, those listed as cytomegalovirus-associated numbered some 160.

On this clone: Its target is unknown.

Primers: 60 Vbeta forward and 13 Jbeta reverse. Clones were sequenced by immunoSEQ multiplex PCR, and TCRdb holds only the in-frame ones, with some missing. The sample carries about 94,000 clones, more than 70% recorded once. V gave up 6 bases and J gave up 4 bases; unmatched junction bases: 14. This CDR3 has 16 residues. Looked up from germline, CDR1 is MDHEN and CDR2 is SYDVKM. The sequenced sample consisted of PBMCs. This rearrangement joins TRBV28 to TRBJ1-1, with 7 positions matching TRBD1. This TCR derives from a woman aged 40 to 55 in good health and CMV-seronegative. The CDR3 sequence: CASRRGGPGDITEAFF. For the CDR3, the DNA is TGTGCCAGCAGGCGAGGGGGCCCGGGTGATATCACTGAAGCTTTCTTT.